The next 5 T cell receptor beta chains were all read from a single sample in a study of T cell changes during pregnancy in multiple sclerosis (dated by TCRdb to the late 2010s). The library came from the immunoSEQ multiplex PCR assay. Held by TCRdb, this immuneACCESS table contains in-frame sequences only and omits some clones. Under half of the omission traces to an unresolved V gene where checked; the cause of the rest is unknown. Counted in this sample were 25,000 to 40,000 clones; roughly 86% of them appeared once. The ten top clones hold approximately 8% of the sample. This sample comprised CD8+ T cells from peripheral blood mononuclear cells, obtained before pregnancy. These TCRs come from a female donor with multiple sclerosis, enrolled in a pregnancy study.

The V and J genes are TRBV5-8 and TRBJ1-5; TRBD1 is a possible D gene (5 bases). The V end was cut by 0 bases, the J end by 1 base, with 8 bases between. The CDR3 is 15 amino acids. Germline assignment: CDR1 SGHTS and CDR2 YDEGEE. The CDR3 loop reads CASSLGTGSNQPQHF. In DNA form, the CDR3 reads TGTGCCAGCAGCTTGGGAACAGGAAGCAATCAGCCCCAGCATTTT.

This clone was counted once. J is TRBJ2-7 and V is TRBV11-3; 9 bases fit TRBD1. CDR1 SGHNT and CDR2 YENEEA come from the germline V gene. CDR3 size: 15 residues. The trim removed 5 bases at V and 3 bases at J, leaving 8 bases unmatched. The CDR3 loop reads CASSRGTGTSYEQYF. For the CDR3, the DNA is TGTGCCAGCAGCCGAGGGACAGGGACCAGCTACGAGCAGTACTTC. Drawing the rest from reference TRBV11-3 and TRBJ2-7, the complete variable domain is EAGVVQSPRYKIIEKKQPVAFWCNPISGHNTLYWYLQNLGQGPELLIRYENEEAVDDSQLPKDRFSAERLKGVDSTLKIQPAELGDSAVYLCASSRGTGTSYEQYFGPGTRLTVT.

This clone was observed a few times. J is TRBJ2-7 and V is TRBV5-5; D uncertain. The CDR3 runs 15 residues. Between the trimmed V and J ends, which lost 4 bases and 0 bases, there was a span of 14 bases. Per the germline V gene, CDR1 is SGHKS and CDR2 is YYEKEE (reference sequence). CDR3 DNA: TGTGCCAGCAGCCCTCTTGACACCTCCTCCTACGAGCAGTACTTC. Residues: CASSPLDTSSYEQYF.

The V call is TRBV4-1, the J call TRBJ1-5, with D possibly being TRBD1 (5 bases). V shed 0 bases and J shed 4 bases, with 16 bases lying between them. The CDR3 consists of 17 residues. The germline CDR1 and CDR2 sequences are MGHRA and YSYEKL. CDR3 region: CASSQDPPPGTNQPQHF. For the CDR3, the DNA is TGCGCCAGCAGCCAAGATCCCCCCCCAGGGACTAATCAGCCCCAGCATTTT.

V gene TRBV11-3 combines with J gene TRBJ2-1; TRBD2 matches 11 bases. The germline V gene encodes CDR1 SGHNT and CDR2 YENEEA. This CDR3 is 17 amino acids long. Trimming removed 4 bases from V and 5 bases from J; junction bases left unmatched: 10. The CDR3 loop reads CASSSGLAGSLNNEQFF. Here the CDR3 DNA reads TGTGCCAGCAGCTCCGGACTAGCGGGCAGCCTCAACAATGAGCAGTTCTTC.